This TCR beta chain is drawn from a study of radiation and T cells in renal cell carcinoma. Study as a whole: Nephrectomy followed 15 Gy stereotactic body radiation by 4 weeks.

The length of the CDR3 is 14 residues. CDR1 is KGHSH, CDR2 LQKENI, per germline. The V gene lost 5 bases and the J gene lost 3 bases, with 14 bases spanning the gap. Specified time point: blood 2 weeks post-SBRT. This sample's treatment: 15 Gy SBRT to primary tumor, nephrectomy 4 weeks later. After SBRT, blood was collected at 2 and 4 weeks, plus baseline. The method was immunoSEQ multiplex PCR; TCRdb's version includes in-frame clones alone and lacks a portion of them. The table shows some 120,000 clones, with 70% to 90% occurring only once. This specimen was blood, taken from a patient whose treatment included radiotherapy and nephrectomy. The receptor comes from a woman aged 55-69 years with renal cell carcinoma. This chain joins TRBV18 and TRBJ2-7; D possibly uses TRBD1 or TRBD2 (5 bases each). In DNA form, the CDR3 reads TGTGCCAGCTCAGAGGGACGGTTGAACTACGAGCAGTACTTC. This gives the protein CASSEGRLNYEQYF.